Sequencing of this T cell receptor beta chain was carried out in a study of regulatory T cells in long-lasting Graves disease. Time point: newly diagnosed GD, antithyroid drugs for less than 3 months. From RNA extracted from PBMCs, the TCR library was made. CDR3 length equals 16 residues. The ends lost 3 bases at V and 2 bases at J; junction bases unmatched: 9. CDR1 and CDR2 (germline): GTSNPN, SVGIG (reference sequence). Libraries of TCR beta came from iRepertoire HTBI primers plus Arm-PCR of CDR3 regions. TCRdb reprocessed the multiplex PCR reads via MiXCR and lists one record per CDR3 protein. The data contain approximately 560,000 distinct CDR3 sequences, 15% to 20% of them singletons. This clonotype was recorded many times. The data also belong to a second study, concerning T cells in Graves' hyperthyroidism and ophthalmopathy.

The rearrangement uses TRBV30 and TRBJ2-7, with 11 positions matching TRBD2. This clonotype originated in a man in his late teens or twenties with Graves disease. The sequences come from peripheral blood mononuclear cells (PBMCs), collected at new diagnosis, from a patient treated with antithyroid drugs. The CDR3: CAWRGGTSGRTYEQYF. DNA for the CDR3: TGTGCCTGGAGGGGGGGGACTAGCGGACGAACCTACGAGCAGTACTTC. The variable domain in full, with the rest retrieved from reference TRBV30 and TRBJ2-7, is SQTIHQWPATLVQPVGSPLSLECTVEGTSNPNLYWYRQAAGRGLQLLFYSVGIGQISSEVPQNLSASRPQDRQFILSSKKLLLSDSGFYLCAWRGGTSGRTYEQYFGPGTRLTVT.